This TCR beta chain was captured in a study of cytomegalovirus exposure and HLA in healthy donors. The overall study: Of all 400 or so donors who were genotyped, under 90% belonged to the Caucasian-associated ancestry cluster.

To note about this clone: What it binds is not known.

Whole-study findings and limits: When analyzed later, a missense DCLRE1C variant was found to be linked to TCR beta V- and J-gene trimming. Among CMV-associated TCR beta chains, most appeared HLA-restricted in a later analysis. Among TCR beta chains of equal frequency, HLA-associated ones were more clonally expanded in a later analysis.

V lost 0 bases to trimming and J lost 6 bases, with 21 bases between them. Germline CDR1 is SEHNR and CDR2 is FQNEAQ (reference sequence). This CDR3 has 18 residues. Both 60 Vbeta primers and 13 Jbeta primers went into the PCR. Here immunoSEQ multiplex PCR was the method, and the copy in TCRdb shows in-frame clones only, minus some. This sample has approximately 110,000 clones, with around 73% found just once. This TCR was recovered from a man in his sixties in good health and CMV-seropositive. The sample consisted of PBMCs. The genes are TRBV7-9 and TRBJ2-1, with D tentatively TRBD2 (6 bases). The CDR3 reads CASSLAQEGSPSRNEQFF. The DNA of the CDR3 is TGTGCCAGCAGCTTAGCGCAGGAGGGTAGCCCCAGCCGCAATGAGCAGTTCTTC. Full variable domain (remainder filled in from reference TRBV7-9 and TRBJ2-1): DTGVSQNPRHKITKRGQNVTFRCDPISEHNRLYWYRQTLGQGPEFLTYFQNEAQLEKSRLLSDRFSAERPKGSFSTLEIQRTEQGDSAMYLCASSLAQEGSPSRNEQFFGPGTRLTVL.